This T cell receptor (beta chain) originates from a study of CD8 T cells in ankylosing spondylitis. To note about this clonotype: Its antigen remains unidentified.

Findings and caveats of the study: The study looked at matched synovial fluid samples from ankylosing spondylitis patients. Disease-linked clones were reported to be significantly enriched there. Existing reports had already noted some motif variants in reactive arthritis synovial fluid and blood. Typical of ankylosing spondylitis blood, it appeared, was a TCR beta motif of roughly eight highly homologous variants.

Making the TCR beta libraries involved quantitative 5'-RACE with molecular barcodes. One entry per CDR3 protein, called by TCRdb with MiXCR from the 5' RACE reads. The sample carries about 440,000 distinct CDR3 sequences, 17% recorded once. The CDR3 is 16 residues long. Germline V gives CDR1 SGHRS, CDR2 YFSETQ. Trimming stripped 0 bases from V and 1 base from J, with 14 bases between. The chain joins TRBV5-1 to TRBJ2-7, with D possibly TRBD2 on 6 matching bases. The sample was blood, either unsorted or a sorted T cell fraction (not recorded which). This sequence originates from a male donor with ankylosing spondylitis. For the CDR3, the DNA is TGCGCCAGCAGCTTGGCCGCAGGGACTCCATCCTACGAGCAGTACTTC. Amino acids: CASSLAAGTPSYEQYF.